This T cell receptor (beta chain) emerged from a study of T-cell memory formation after mild COVID-19. Whole-study context: Among the donors, TCR clusters were largely specific to each donor. General study findings and limits: Detection of some responders pre-infection suggested pre-existing cross-reactive memory T cells participated. CD4+ clones that contracted lay mainly in CM and EM; CD8+ ones lay in EMRA.

Amplification by 5'RACE using constant-segment primers produced TCR alpha and TCR beta cDNA libraries that carried sample barcodes and UMIs. TCRdb re-derived calls from the 5' RACE reads in MiXCR, one entry per CDR3 protein. The table shows about 180,000 distinct CDR3 sequences, with roughly 18% occurring only once. Concerning this clonotype: What it recognizes is unknown.

This CDR3 has 16 residues. Losses at the gene ends were 4 bases for V and 7 bases for J; bases not matched to a gene: 9. Germline loops: CDR1 SGDLS, CDR2 YYNGEE. The rearrangement links TRBV9 to TRBJ2-1; 12 positions agree with TRBD2. The clonotype originates from a young man who had mild COVID-19 (a few samples of this study predate the infection). Cell type and time point are not known. Sequences were obtained from PBMCs or a T cell subset sorted from them (not recorded which). The DNA of the CDR3 is TGTGCCAGCAGCAGGGAGACTAGCGGGGGCATAAATGAGCAGTTCTTC. Translating it yields CASSRETSGGINEQFF.